In its sample, the clone carrying this T cell receptor (beta chain) was seen once. As yet, its antigen is unknown. This specimen comes from a study of shared clonotypes between healthy human individuals. This CDR3 is 11 amino acids long. The germline V and J ends were trimmed by 4 bases and 2 bases, with 3 bases remaining between them. Germline V gives CDR1 GTSNPN, CDR2 SVGIG (reference sequence). Overall study results and limits: Donors were few, which limited the genetic and exposure-history diversity represented.

The repertoire was sequenced with immunoSEQ multiplex PCR; TCRdb's copy has only in-frame clones and lacks some. This sample yields 2 million to 2.5 million clones, of which 90% to 97% are seen a single time; less than 0.15% belongs to the top ten. The material sequenced was naive CD4+ T cells sorted from blood. Indicated subset: CD45RA+ positively selected. The clonotype was recovered from a young man in good health. V usage is TRBV30 and J usage is TRBJ1-3, with D uncertain. CDR3 residues: CAWITGNTIYF. CDR3 bases: TGTGCCTGGATCACTGGAAACACCATATATTTT.